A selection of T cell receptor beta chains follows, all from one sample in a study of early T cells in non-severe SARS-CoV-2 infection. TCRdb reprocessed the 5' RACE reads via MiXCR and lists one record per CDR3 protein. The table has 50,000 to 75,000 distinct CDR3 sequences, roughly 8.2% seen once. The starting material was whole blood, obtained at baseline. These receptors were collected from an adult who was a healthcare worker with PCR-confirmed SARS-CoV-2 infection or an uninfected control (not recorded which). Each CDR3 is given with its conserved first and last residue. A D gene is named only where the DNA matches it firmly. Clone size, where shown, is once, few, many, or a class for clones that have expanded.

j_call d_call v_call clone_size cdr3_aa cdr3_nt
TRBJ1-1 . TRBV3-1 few CASSQFGGGTEAFF TGTGCCAGCAGCCAATTCGGGGGTGGCACTGAAGCTTTCTTT
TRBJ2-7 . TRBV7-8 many CASSPSGYGEQYF TGTGCCAGCAGCCCGTCGGGGTACGGCGAGCAGTACTTC
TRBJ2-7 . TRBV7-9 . CASSSASGEQYF TGTGCCAGCAGCTCGGCGTCCGGCGAGCAGTACTTC
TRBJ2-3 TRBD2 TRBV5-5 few CASSLLAGVRWTQYF TGTGCCAGCAGCTTACTAGCGGGAGTCAGGTGGACGCAGTATTTT
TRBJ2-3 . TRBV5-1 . CASSLSAVPGEDTQYF TGCGCCAGCAGCTTGTCGGCGGTCCCGGGGGAGGATACGCAGTATTTT
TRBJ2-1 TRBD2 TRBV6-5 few CASSLAGLSYNEQFF TGTGCCAGCAGTCTAGCGGGCCTCTCCTACAATGAGCAGTTCTTC
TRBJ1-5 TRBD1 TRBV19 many CASSIAGGGQPQHF TGTGCCAGTAGTATTGCAGGGGGCGGCCAGCCCCAGCATTTT
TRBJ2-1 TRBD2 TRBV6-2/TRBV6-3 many CASSKTSGRDYNEQFF TGTGCCAGCAGTAAAACTAGCGGGAGAGACTACAATGAGCAGTTCTTC
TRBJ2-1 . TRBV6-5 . CASSYKGGYNEQFF TGTGCCAGCAGTTATAAGGGGGGCTACAATGAGCAGTTCTTC
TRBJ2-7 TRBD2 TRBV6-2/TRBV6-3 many CASSYLQTSPRYEQYF TGTGCCAGCAGTTACCTACAGACTAGCCCCAGATACGAGCAGTACTTC
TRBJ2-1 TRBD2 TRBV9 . CASSVVGGSSYNEQFF TGTGCCAGCAGCGTAGTGGGCGGGAGCTCCTACAATGAGCAGTTCTTC
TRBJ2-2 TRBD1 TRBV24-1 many CATSRDSANTGELFF TGTGCCACCAGCCGGGACAGCGCGAACACCGGGGAGCTGTTTTTT
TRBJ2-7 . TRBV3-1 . CASSQEDEQYF TGTGCCAGCAGCCAAGAAGACGAGCAGTACTTC
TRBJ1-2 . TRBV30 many CAWIREPLSGYTF TGTGCCTGGATCCGGGAGCCACTAAGCGGCTACACCTTC
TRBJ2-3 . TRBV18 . CASSPRTYLSTDTQYF TGTGCCAGCTCACCCCGGACTTACCTTAGCACAGATACGCAGTATTTT
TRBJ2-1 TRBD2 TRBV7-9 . CASQNLPGLAGGQEQFF TGTGCCAGTCAAAACCTGCCAGGGCTAGCGGGGGGTCAGGAGCAGTTCTTC
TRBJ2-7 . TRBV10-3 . CAISESGGTAYEQYF TGTGCCATCAGTGAGTCGGGGGGGACAGCCTACGAGCAGTACTTC
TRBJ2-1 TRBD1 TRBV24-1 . CATSDRDRGDNEQFF TGTGCCACCAGTGACAGGGACAGGGGGGACAATGAGCAGTTCTTC
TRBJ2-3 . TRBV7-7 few CASSYGALGDTQYF TGTGCTAGCAGCTATGGGGCCCTCGGGGATACGCAGTATTTT
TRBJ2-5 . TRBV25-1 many CASSELTGSGGETQYF TGTGCCAGCAGTGAATTAACAGGGTCCGGGGGAGAGACCCAGTACTTC
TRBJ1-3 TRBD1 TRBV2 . CASTRDRVLSSNTIYF TGTGCCAGCACCCGGGACAGGGTCTTGTCGAGTAACACCATATATTTT
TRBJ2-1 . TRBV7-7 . CASSSAGTRPNEQFF TGTGCTAGCAGCTCGGCGGGGACGCGCCCCAATGAGCAGTTCTTC
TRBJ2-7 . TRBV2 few CASRFRGGSEGEQYF TGTGCCAGCAGATTCAGGGGCGGGAGCGAAGGCGAGCAGTACTTC
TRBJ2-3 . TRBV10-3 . CAIWREETDTQYF TGTGCCATTTGGCGGGAAGAGACAGATACGCAGTATTTT
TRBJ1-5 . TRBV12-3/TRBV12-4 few CASRKGIDQPQHF TGTGCCAGCCGAAAGGGGATCGATCAGCCCCAGCATTTT
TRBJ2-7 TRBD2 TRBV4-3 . CASSQAGTSNEQYF TGCGCCAGCAGCCAGGCCGGGACTAGTAACGAGCAGTACTTC
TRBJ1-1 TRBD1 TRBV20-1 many CSAQGGLGTEAFF TGCAGTGCACAAGGGGGCCTGGGCACTGAAGCTTTCTTT
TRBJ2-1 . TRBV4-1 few CASSQGGDNEQFF TGCGCCAGCAGCCAAGGGGGGGATAATGAGCAGTTCTTC
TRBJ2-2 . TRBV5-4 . CASSLATVTGELFF TGTGCCAGCAGCTTGGCCACAGTAACCGGGGAGCTGTTTTTT
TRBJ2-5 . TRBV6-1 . CASRGGSGKETQYF TGTGCCAGCAGGGGGGGTAGCGGAAAAGAGACCCAGTACTTC
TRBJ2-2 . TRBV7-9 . CASSKQVATGELFF TGTGCCAGCAGCAAACAGGTGGCCACCGGGGAGCTGTTTTTT
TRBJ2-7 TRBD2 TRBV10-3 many CAISERFSGRYGQYF TGTGCCATCAGTGAACGTTTTAGCGGGAGATACGGCCAGTACTTC
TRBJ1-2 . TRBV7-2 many CASSFSGWGDGYTF TGTGCCAGCAGCTTTTCGGGGTGGGGAGATGGCTACACCTTC
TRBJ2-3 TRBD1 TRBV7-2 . CASSSPGQGALYF TGTGCCAGCAGCTCACCTGGACAGGGGGCGTTGTATTTT
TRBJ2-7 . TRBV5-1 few CASSVRGSYEQYF TGCGCCAGCAGCGTTAGGGGCTCCTACGAGCAGTACTTC
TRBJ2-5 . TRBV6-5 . CASSYSFDRGAPYF TGTGCCAGCAGTTACTCTTTCGACCGGGGGGCCCCGTACTTC
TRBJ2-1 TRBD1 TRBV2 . CASSERTGGYNEQFF TGTGCCAGCAGTGAACGGACAGGGGGATACAATGAGCAGTTCTTC
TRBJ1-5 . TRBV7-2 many CASSLDLGASNQPQHF TGTGCCAGCAGCTTAGATCTAGGGGCGAGCAATCAGCCCCAGCATTTT
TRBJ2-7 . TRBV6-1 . CASSESDGSYEQYF TGTGCCAGCAGTGAGAGTGACGGTTCCTACGAGCAGTACTTC
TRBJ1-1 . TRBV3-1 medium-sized CASTTRWEMNTEAFF TGTGCCAGCACCACCCGATGGGAAATGAACACTGAAGCTTTCTTT
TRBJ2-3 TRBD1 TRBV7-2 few CASSWTGASSGSTDTQYF TGTGCCAGCAGTTGGACAGGGGCTTCTTCGGGTAGCACAGATACGCAGTATTTT
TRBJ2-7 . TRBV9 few CASSVEWAAGYEQYF TGTGCCAGCAGCGTAGAATGGGCGGCTGGGTACGAGCAGTACTTC
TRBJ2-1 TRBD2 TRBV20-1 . CSATGGLAHNEQFF TGCAGTGCCACGGGGGGACTAGCGCACAATGAGCAGTTCTTC
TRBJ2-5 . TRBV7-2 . CASSLGPFLGTQYF TGTGCCAGCAGCTTAGGACCCTTTTTGGGGACCCAGTACTTC
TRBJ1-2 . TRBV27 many CASSPPVGGGYTF TGTGCCAGCAGTCCCCCGGTTGGAGGAGGCTACACCTTC
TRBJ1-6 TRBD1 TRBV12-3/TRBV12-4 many CASSLGQGFYNSPLHF TGTGCCAGCAGCCTGGGACAGGGTTTCTACAATTCACCCCTCCACTTT
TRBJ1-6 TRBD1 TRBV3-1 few CASSQVTGAYNSPLHF TGTGCCAGCAGCCAAGTTACAGGGGCATATAATTCACCCCTCCACTTT
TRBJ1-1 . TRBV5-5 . CASSVQEFGVNTEAFF TGTGCCAGCAGCGTACAGGAATTCGGGGTGAACACTGAAGCTTTCTTT
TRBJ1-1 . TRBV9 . CASSVGIFRPGGTEAFF TGTGCCAGCAGCGTAGGGATTTTTAGGCCGGGGGGCACTGAAGCTTTCTTT
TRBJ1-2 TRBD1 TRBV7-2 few CASTRQGGLRGYTF TGTGCCAGCACCCGACAGGGGGGCCTTAGAGGCTACACCTTC
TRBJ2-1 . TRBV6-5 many CASSYSRGALYNEQFF TGTGCCAGCAGTTACTCCCGAGGGGCCCTATACAATGAGCAGTTCTTC
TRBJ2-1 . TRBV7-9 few CASSLMSYSSYNEQFF TGTGCCAGCAGCTTGATGTCTTATAGCTCCTACAATGAGCAGTTCTTC
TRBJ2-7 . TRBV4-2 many CASSQGYDTPYEQYF TGTGCCAGCAGCCAAGGTTATGACACACCCTACGAGCAGTACTTC
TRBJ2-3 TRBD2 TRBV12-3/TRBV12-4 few CASTRREGRADTQYF TGTGCCAGCACCCGGCGGGAGGGGAGGGCAGATACGCAGTATTTT
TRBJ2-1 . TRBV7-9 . CASSLYGSGYNEQFF TGTGCCAGCAGCCTCTACGGTAGCGGTTACAATGAGCAGTTCTTC
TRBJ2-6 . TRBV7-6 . CASRGFSGANVLTF TGTGCCAGCAGGGGATTCTCTGGGGCCAACGTCCTGACTTTC
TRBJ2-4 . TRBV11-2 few CASSPPGMGIQYF TGTGCCAGCAGCCCCCCCGGCATGGGCATTCAGTACTTC